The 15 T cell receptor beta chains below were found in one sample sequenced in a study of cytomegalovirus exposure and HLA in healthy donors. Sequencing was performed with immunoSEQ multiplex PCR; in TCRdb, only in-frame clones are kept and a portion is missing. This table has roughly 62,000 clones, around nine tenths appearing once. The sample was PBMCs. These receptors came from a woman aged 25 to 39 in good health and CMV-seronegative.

CDR3 bases: TGTGCCAGCAGCTCCACCGGACAGGGTGAAGCTTTCTTT. Amino acid sequence: CASSSTGQGEAFF. The V gene is TRBV5-4, the J gene TRBJ1-1, with 8 bases fitting TRBD1. Unmatched junction bases numbered 5, after V lost 3 bases and J lost 7 bases. This CDR3 spans 13 amino acids. CDR1 SGHNT and CDR2 YYREEE come from the germline V gene (reference sequence).

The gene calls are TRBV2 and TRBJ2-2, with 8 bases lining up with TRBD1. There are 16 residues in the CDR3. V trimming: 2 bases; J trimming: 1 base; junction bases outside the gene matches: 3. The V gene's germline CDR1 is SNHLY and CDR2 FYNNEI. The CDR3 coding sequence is TGTGCCAGCAGTGAATTGGGGACAGGGAACACCGGGGAGCTGTTTTTT. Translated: CASSELGTGNTGELFF.

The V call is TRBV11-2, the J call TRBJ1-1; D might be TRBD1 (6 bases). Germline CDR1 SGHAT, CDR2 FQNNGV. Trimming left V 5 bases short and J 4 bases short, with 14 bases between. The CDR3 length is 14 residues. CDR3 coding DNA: TGTGCCAGCAGCAAGACAGGCTTTGGCACTGAAGCTTTCTTT. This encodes CASSKTGFGTEAFF.

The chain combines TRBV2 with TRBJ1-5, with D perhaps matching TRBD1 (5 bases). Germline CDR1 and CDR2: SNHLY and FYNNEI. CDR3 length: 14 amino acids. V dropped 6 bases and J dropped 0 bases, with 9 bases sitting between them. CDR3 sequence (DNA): TGTGCCAGCAGCGGACACATTAGCAATCAGCCCCAGCATTTT. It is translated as CASSGHISNQPQHF.

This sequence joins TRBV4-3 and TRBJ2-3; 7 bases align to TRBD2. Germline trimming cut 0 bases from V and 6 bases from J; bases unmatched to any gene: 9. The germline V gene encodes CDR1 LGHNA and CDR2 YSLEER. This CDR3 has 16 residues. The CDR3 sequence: CASSQDRAGRGDTQYF. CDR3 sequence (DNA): TGCGCCAGCAGCCAAGATCGAGCGGGGAGAGGGGATACGCAGTATTTT.

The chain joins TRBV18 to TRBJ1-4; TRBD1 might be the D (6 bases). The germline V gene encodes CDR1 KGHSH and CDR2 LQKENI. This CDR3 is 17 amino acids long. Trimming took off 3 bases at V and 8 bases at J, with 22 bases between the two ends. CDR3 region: CASSPRVLQGGKEKLFF. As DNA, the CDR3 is TGTGCCAGCTCACCGAGAGTCTTACAGGGCGGAAAGGAAAAACTGTTTTTT. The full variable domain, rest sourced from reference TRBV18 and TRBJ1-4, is NAGVMQNPRHLVRRRGQEARLRCSPMKGHSHVYWYRQLPEEGLKFMVYLQKENIIDESGMPKERFSAEFPKEGPSILRIQQVVRGDSAAYFCASSPRVLQGGKEKLFFGSGTQLSVL.

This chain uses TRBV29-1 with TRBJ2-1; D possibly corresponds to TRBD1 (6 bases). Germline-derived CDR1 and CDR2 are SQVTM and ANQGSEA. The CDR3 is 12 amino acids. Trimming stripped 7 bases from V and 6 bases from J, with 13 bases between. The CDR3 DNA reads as TGCAGCGCCAAAACAGGGACCAATGAGCAGTTCTTC. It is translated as CSAKTGTNEQFF.

The CDR3 loop reads CAWSVQGETQYF. CDR3 DNA sequence: TGTGCCTGGAGTGTACAGGGAGAGACCCAGTACTTC. This rearrangement joins TRBV30 to TRBJ2-5; D is perhaps TRBD1 (6 bases). Germline lookup yields CDR1 GTSNPN and CDR2 SVGIG (reference sequence). With 0 bases removed from V and 4 bases from J, the gap between germline ends came to 6 bases. The CDR3 is 12 amino acids.

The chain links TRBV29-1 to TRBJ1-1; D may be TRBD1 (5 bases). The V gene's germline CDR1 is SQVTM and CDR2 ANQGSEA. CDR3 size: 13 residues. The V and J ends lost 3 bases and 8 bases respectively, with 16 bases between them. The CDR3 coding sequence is TGCAGCGTTGAGCGCGGCGGGGGTTCCGAAGCTTTCTTT. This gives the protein CSVERGGGSEAFF.

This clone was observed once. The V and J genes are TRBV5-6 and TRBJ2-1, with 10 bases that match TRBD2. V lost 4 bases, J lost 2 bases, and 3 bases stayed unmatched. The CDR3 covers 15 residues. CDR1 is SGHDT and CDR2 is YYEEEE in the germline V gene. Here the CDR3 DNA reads TGTGCCAGCAGCGCAGGACTAGCGGCCTACAATGAGCAGTTCTTC. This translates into CASSAGLAAYNEQFF.

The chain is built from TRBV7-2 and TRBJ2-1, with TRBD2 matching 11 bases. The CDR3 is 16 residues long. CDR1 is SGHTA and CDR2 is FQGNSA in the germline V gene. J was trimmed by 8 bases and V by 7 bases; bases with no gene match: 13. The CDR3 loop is CASTLLLAGALDEQFF. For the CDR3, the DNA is TGTGCCAGCACCCTACTACTAGCGGGAGCTTTAGATGAGCAGTTCTTC.

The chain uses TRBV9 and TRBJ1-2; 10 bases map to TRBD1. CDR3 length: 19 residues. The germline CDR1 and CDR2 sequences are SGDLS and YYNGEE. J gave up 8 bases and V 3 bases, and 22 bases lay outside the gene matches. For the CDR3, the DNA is TGTGCCAGCAGCGGACTCTCTAGAGACAGGGGGCTCCTTGGAAACGGCTACACCTTC. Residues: CASSGLSRDRGLLGNGYTF. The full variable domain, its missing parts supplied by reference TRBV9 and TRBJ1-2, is DSGVTQTPKHLITATGQRVTLRCSPRSGDLSVYWYQQSLDQGLQFLIQYYNGEERAKGNILERFSAQQFPDLHSELNLSSLELGDSALYFCASSGLSRDRGLLGNGYTFGSGTRLTVV.

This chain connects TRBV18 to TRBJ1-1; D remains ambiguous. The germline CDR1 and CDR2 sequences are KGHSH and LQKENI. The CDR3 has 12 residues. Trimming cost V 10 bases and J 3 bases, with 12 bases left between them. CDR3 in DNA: TGTGCCACCACCGACCGGGACACTGAAGCTTTCTTT. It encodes CATTDRDTEAFF. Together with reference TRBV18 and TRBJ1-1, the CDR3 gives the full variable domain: NAGVMQNPRHLVRRRGQEARLRCSPMKGHSHVYWYRQLPEEGLKFMVYLQKENIIDESGMPKERFSAEFPKEGPSILRIQQVVRGDSAAYFCATTDRDTEAFFGQGTRLTVV.

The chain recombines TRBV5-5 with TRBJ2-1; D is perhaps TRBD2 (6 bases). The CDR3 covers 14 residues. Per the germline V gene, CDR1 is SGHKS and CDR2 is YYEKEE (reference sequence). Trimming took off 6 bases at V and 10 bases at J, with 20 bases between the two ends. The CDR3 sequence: CASNRERMREEQFF. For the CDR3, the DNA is TGTGCCAGCAATCGTGAGAGGATGCGGGAAGAGCAGTTCTTC. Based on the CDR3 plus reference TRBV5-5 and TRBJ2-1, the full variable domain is DAGVTQSPTHLIKTRGQQVTLRCSPISGHKSVSWYQQVLGQGPQFIFQYYEKEERGRGNFPDRFSARQFPNYSSELNVNALLLGDSALYLCASNRERMREEQFFGPGTRLTVL.

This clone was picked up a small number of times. DNA of the CDR3: TGTGCCAGCAGCCATAGGGCTAGCGGCTACACCGGGGAGCTGTTTTTT. It encodes CASSHRASGYTGELFF. This chain joins TRBV7-8 and TRBJ2-2; 7 nucleotides match TRBD2. Looked up from germline, CDR1 is SGHVS and CDR2 is FQNEAQ. The CDR3 covers 16 residues. V was clipped by 5 bases and J by 3 bases; unmatched bases: 9.